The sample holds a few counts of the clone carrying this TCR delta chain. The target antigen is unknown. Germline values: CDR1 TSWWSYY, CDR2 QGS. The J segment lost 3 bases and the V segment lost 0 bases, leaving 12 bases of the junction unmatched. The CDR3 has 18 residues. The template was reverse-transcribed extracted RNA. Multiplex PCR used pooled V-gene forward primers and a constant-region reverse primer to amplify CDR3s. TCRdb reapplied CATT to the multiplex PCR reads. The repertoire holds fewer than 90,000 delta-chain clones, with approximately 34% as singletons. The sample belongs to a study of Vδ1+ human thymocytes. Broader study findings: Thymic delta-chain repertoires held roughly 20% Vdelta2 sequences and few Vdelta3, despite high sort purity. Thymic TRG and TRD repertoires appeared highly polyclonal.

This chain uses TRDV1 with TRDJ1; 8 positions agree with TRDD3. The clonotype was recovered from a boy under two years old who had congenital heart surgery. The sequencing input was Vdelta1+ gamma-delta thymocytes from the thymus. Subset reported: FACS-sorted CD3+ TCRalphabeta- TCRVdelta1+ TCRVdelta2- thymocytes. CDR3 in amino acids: CALGELSPYWGAPDKLIF. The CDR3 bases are TGTGCTCTTGGGGAACTATCCCCCTACTGGGGGGCTCCCGATAAACTCATCTTT.